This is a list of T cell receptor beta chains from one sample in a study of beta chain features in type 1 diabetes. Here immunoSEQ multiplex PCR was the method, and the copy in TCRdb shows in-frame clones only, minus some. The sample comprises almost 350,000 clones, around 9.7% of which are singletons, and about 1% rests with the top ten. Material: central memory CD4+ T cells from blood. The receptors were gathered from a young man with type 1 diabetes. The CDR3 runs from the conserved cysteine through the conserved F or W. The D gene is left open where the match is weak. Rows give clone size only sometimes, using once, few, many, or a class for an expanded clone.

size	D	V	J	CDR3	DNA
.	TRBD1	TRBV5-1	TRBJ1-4	CASSWGTGDLFEKLFF	TGCGCCAGCAGCTGGGGGACAGGTGATCTGTTTGAAAAACTGTTTTTT
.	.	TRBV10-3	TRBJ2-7	CAISEKERARAEYF	TGTGCCATCAGTGAGAAAGAAAGGGCAAGAGCGGAGTACTTC
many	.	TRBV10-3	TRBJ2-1	CAISADASGNEQFF	TGTGCCATCAGCGCGGACGCCTCCGGGAATGAGCAGTTCTTC
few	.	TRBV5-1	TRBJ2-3	CASSLSGLQSNLITDTQYF	TGCGCCAGCAGCTTGTCGGGACTCCAATCCAACCTCATCACAGATACGCAGTATTTT
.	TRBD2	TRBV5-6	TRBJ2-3	CASSLLLAGGLTTDTQYF	TGTGCCAGCAGCTTGCTCCTAGCGGGGGGTCTTACGACAGATACGCAGTATTTT
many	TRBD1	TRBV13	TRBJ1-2	CASSLSGQNYGYTF	TGTGCCAGCAGCTTATCGGGACAGAACTATGGCTACACCTTC
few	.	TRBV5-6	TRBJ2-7	CASSLLGAKGNEQYF	TGTGCCAGCAGCTTGCTGGGGGCAAAGGGCAACGAGCAGTACTTC
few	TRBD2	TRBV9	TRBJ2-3	CASSVGRTSGGPGFPDTQYF	TGTGCCAGCAGCGTAGGGCGGACTAGCGGGGGGCCGGGATTCCCAGATACGCAGTATTTT
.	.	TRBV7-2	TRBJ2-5	CASSLIYKGTQYF	TGTGCCAGCAGCTTAATTTATAAGGGGACCCAGTACTTC
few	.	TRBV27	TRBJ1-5	CATKQRSTLRDSGQPQHF	TGTGCCACCAAACAGCGATCGACACTTCGAGACAGCGGTCAGCCCCAGCATTTT
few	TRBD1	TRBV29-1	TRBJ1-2	CSVDGTGDIRSYTF	TGCAGCGTTGACGGGACAGGGGACATCCGGAGCTACACCTTC
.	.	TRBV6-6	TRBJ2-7	CASSPRGGPISYEQYF	TGTGCCAGCAGTCCCAGGGGGGGCCCGATCTCCTACGAGCAGTACTTC
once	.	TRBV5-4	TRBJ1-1	CASSSGTIDRNTEAFF	TGTGCCAGCAGCTCCGGGACGATTGATCGGAACACTGAAGCTTTCTTT
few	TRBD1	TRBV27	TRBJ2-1	CASSSPGTGEANEQFF	TGTGCCAGCAGTTCACCCGGGACAGGGGAAGCCAATGAGCAGTTCTTC
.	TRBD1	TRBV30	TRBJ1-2	CAWSSPGGDYGYTF	TGTGCCTGGAGTAGCCCAGGGGGAGACTATGGCTACACCTTC
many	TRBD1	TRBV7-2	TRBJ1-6	CASSSWDRGGSPLHF	TGTGCCAGCAGCTCCTGGGACAGGGGAGGGTCACCCCTCCACTTT
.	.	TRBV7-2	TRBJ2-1	CASSLTPGGSNEQFF	TGTGCCAGCAGCTTAACCCCGGGCGGGTCCAATGAGCAGTTCTTC
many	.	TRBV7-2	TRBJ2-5	CASSLVGGYQETQYF	TGTGCCAGCAGCTTAGTAGGCGGGTACCAAGAGACCCAGTACTTC
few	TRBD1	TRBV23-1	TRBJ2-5	CAEGDRGVLGQIETQYF	TGCGCCGAGGGAGACAGGGGTGTTTTGGGGCAAATAGAGACCCAGTACTTC
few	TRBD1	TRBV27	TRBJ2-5	CASSTGGWETQYF	TGTGCCAGCTCTACAGGGGGCTGGGAGACCCAGTACTTC
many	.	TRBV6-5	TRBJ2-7	CASMREYEQYF	TGTGCCAGCATGAGAGAGTACGAGCAGTACTTC
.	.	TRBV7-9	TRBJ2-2	CASSERTGRATGELFF	TGTGCCAGCAGCGAAAGAACGGGGCGGGCCACCGGGGAGCTGTTTTTT
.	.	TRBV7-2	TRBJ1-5	CASSSEGYSNQPQHF	TGTGCCAGCAGCTCAGAGGGTTATAGCAATCAGCCCCAGCATTTT
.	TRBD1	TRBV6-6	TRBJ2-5	CASTLRQGVKETQYF	TGTGCCAGCACCCTGCGCCAGGGGGTGAAAGAGACCCAGTACTTC
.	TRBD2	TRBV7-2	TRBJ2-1	CASSLGLAGGDEQFF	TGTGCCAGCAGCTTAGGCCTAGCGGGGGGCGATGAGCAGTTCTTC
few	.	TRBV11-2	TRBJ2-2	CASSLRSDRNTGELFF	TGTGCCAGCAGCTTGCGATCGGACAGGAACACCGGGGAGCTGTTTTTT
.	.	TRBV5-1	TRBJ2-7	CASSSVSYEQYF	TGCGCCAGCAGCTCCGTATCCTACGAGCAGTACTTC
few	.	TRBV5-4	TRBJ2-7	CASSLDQRVYEQYF	TGTGCCAGCAGCTTGGACCAGCGGGTCTACGAGCAGTACTTC
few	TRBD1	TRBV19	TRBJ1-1	CASSLRTGSGDTEAFF	TGTGCCAGTAGTTTAAGGACAGGCTCTGGGGACACTGAAGCTTTCTTT
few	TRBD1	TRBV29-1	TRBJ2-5	CSGNGQDQETQYF	TGCAGCGGCAACGGACAGGACCAAGAGACCCAGTACTTC
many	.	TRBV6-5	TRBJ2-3	CASSLGWTDTQYF	TGTGCCAGCAGTCTCGGATGGACAGATACGCAGTATTTT
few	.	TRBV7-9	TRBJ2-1	CASSLEGGAGSEQFF	TGTGCCAGCAGCTTAGAAGGTGGGGCTGGAAGTGAGCAGTTCTTC
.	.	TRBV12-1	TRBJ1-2	CASSSIGPF	TGTGCCAGCAGCTCTATCGGCCCTTTC
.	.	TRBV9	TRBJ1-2	CASSVDPVGGSSYGYTF	TGTGCCAGCAGCGTAGACCCCGTGGGGGGGAGTAGCTATGGCTACACCTTC
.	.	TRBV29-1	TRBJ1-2	CSAKLGDGYTF	TGCAGCGCCAAACTTGGGGATGGCTACACCTTC
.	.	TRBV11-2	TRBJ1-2	CASSLVRDYGYTF	TGTGCCAGCAGCTTAGTTCGGGACTATGGCTACACCTTC
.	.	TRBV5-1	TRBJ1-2	CASSLDGSYGYTF	TGCGCCAGCAGCTTAGACGGGTCCTATGGCTACACCTTC
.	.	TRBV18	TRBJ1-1	CASEPPSGTEAFF	TGTGCCAGCGAACCCCCCTCCGGGACCGAAGCTTTCTTT
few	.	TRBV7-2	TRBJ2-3	CASSMQGTLTDTQYF	TGTGCCAGCAGCATGCAGGGGACATTAACAGATACGCAGTATTTT
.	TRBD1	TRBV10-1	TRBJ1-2	CASSAQGNYGYTF	TGCGCCAGCAGTGCACAGGGGAACTATGGCTACACCTTC
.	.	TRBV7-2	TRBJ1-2	CASSFGTNYGYTF	TGTGCCAGCAGCTTTGGGACTAACTATGGCTACACCTTC
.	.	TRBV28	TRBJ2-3	CASSLTATYTDTQYF	TGTGCCAGCAGTTTAACAGCGACTTACACAGATACGCAGTATTTT
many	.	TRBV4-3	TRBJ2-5	CASSQDATTETQYF	TGCGCCAGCAGCCAAGATGCAACGACCGAGACCCAGTACTTC
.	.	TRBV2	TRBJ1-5	CASRPAPGNQPQHF	TGTGCCAGCAGACCGGCCCCCGGCAATCAGCCCCAGCATTTT
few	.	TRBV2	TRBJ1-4	CASSVGAGRRNEKLFF	TGTGCCAGCAGTGTTGGAGCTGGAAGGCGGAATGAAAAACTGTTTTTT
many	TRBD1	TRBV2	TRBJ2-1	CASRSGTGELKQFF	TGTGCCAGCAGATCCGGGACAGGGGAATTGAAGCAGTTCTTC
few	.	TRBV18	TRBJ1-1	CASSAGGQNTEAFF	TGTGCCAGCTCAGCCGGGGGTCAGAACACTGAAGCTTTCTTT
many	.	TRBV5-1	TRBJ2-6	CASSLESGANVLTF	TGCGCCAGCAGCTTGGAGTCTGGGGCCAACGTCCTGACTTTC
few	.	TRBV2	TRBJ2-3	CASSESWVLTDTQYF	TGTGCCAGCAGTGAATCGTGGGTACTCACAGATACGCAGTATTTT
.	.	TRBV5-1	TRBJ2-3	CASSLEEGAKVKDTQYF	TGCGCCAGCAGCTTGGAGGAGGGGGCGAAGGTTAAGGATACGCAGTATTTT
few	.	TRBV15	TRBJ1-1	CATSSPGTPEAFF	TGTGCCACCAGCAGCCCCGGGACCCCTGAAGCTTTCTTT